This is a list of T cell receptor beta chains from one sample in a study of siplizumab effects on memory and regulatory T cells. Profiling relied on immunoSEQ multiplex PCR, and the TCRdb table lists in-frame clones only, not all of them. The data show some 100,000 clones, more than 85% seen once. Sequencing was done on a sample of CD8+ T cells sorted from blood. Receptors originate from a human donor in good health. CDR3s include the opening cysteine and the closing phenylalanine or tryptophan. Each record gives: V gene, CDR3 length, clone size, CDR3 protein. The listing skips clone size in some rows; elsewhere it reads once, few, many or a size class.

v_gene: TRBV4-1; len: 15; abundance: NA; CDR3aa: CASSQDAGTGNTIYF
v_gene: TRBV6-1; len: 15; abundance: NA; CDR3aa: CASSESGDGFYGYTF
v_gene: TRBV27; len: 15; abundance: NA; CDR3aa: CASAPDQQGAWEQYF
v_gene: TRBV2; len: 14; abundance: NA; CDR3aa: CAIIHRGDYNEQFF
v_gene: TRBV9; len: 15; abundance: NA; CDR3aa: CASSVAWGPTDTQYF
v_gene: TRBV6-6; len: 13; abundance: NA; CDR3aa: CASGSASYNEQFF
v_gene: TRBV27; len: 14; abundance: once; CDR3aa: CASSPDQTKNIQYF
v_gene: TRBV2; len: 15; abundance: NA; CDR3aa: CASSGAEISNQPQHF
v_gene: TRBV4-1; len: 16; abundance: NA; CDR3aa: CASSQDRDTYSYEQYF
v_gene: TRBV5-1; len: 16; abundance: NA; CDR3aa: CASSLYGAGDTGELFF
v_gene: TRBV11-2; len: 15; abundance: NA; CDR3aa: CASSLVREWSHEQFF
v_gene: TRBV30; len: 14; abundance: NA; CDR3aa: CAWSRGQGVSPLHF
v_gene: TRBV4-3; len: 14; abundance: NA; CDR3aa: CASSPGTENTEAFF
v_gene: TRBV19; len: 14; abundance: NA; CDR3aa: CASSAGDSVYEQYF
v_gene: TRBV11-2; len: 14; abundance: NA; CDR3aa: CASSPSPDFYEQYF
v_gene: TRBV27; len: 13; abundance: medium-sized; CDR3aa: CASSLNPPRELFF
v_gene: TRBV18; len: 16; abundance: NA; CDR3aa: CASSPVTGGDALEAFF
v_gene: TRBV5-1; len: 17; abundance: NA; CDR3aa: CASSPGTGGVLIYEQYF
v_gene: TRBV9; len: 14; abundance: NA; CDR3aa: CASSVVDSTDTQYF
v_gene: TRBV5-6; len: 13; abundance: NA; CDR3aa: CASSPSAADTQYF
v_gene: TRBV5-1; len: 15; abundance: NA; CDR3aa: CASSFQREGLGEQFF
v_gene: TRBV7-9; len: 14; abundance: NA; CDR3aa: CASSPLAGMDTQYF
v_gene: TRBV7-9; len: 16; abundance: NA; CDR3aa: CASRHPGGPSYNEQFF
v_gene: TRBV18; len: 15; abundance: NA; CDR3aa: CASSPTDRVGNTIYF
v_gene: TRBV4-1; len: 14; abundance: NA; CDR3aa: CASSPVSRGYEAFF
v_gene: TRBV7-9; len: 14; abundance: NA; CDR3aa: CASSPYRGVEKLFF
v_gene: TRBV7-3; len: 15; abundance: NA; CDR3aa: CASSSTTGVGDTQYF
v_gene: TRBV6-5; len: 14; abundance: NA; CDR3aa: CASSYRRNTGELFF
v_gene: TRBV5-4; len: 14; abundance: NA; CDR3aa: CASSFDRAELPLHF
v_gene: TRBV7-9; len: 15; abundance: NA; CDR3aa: CASSYLEGADEKLFF
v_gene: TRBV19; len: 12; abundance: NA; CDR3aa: CASTGTVGELFF
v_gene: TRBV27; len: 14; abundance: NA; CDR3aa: CASSLGTGQNEQFF
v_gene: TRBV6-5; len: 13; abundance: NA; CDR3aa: CASRTDRHYEQYF
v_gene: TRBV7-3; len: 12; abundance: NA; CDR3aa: CASSHSGDTQYF
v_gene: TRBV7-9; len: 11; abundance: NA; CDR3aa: CASSLGAEQYF
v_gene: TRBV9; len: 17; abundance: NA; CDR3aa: CASSGQSRAPMNTEAFF
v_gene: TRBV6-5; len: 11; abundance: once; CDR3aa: CASIAGGEQYF